This paragraph reports one T cell receptor beta chain. A much bigger clone sits one base away, suggesting this may be a read error. Researchers took RNA transcripts and amplified the TCR beta CDR3 regions from them. The study used the HTBI primer set for a first-round RT-PCR of the TCR CDR3. TCRdb redid the calling of the multiplex PCR reads with MiXCR, one entry per CDR3 protein. The table has 92,000 or so distinct CDR3 sequences, 51% seen once. These data come from a study of T cells in Graves' hyperthyroidism and ophthalmopathy. Study overall: At initial diagnosis, before any treatment had begun, peripheral blood was obtained.

The sequence was obtained from a woman aged 40 to 55 with Graves' hyperthyroidism. Sample: blood.

CDR3 DNA sequence: TGCAGTGCTAGAGCCGGCGGTCCTGAAGCTTTCTTT. Translated: CSARAGGPEAFF. This chain links TRBV20-1 with TRBJ1-1; D is ambiguous. The V end was cut by 1 base, the J end by 6 bases, with 9 bases between. The germline V gene has CDR1 DFQATT and CDR2 SNEGSKA (reference sequence). CDR3 length equals 12 residues.